This T cell receptor (beta chain) was observed in a study of response to subunit inactivated influenza vaccine listed by TCRdb under 2018. A note on the overall study: Deep quantitative profiling of the T cell receptor repertoire was used in the study to follow responses to a trivalent subunit inactivated influenza vaccine.

The junction carries 16 bases between V and J, which are trimmed by 0 bases and 0 bases respectively. The germline V gene (reference sequence) supplies CDR1 SGHKS and CDR2 YYEKEE. The CDR3 contains 18 residues, cysteine and phenylalanine counted. Only the CDR3 part of the read is kept: 54 bases, read in frame from the first base. On the study overall, not on this receptor specifically: The authors proposed that each seasonal influenza vaccination may bring in only a limited number of new T cells.

This clonotype was seen at least ten times. Its antigen remains unidentified. The input lacks base qualities; no much larger clone sits a single base away. The protocol used for the library was RT-PCR. Instrument used: Illumina HiSeq 2500. TCRdb trimmed the raw reads at Q25, called clones with MiXCR and kept productive beta chains. Each entry is one CDR3 protein sequence, shown with its most common DNA and genes. Within this sample are over 300,000 distinct CDR3 sequences, with about a fifth of them counted one time only. 10% of the sample belongs to the ten largest clones. Material: PBMCs from blood, obtained about 19 months after vaccination. The chain is encoded by TRBV5-5 joined to TRBJ1-3; confidence is insufficient to name the D gene. The receptor's source is a man in his fifties or sixties who received an inactivated influenza vaccine. Donor details come from another sample of the same person, matched by shared clones. The CDR3 corresponds to CASSLGSGRIYSGNTIYF. Here is the DNA: TGTGCCAGCAGCTTGGGGTCTGGCAGAATTTACTCTGGAAACACCATATATTTT.